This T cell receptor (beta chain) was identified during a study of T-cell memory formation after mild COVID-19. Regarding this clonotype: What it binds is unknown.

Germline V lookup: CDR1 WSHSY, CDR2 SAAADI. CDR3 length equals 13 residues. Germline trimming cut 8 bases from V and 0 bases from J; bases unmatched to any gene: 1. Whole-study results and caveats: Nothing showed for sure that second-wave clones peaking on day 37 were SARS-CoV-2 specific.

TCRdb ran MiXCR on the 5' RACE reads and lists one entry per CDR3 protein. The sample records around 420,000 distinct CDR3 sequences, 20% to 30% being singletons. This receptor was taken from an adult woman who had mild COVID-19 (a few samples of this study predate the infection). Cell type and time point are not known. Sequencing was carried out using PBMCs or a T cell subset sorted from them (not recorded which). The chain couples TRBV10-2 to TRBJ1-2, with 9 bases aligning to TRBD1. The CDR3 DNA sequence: TGCGCCAGCGGACAGGGGACTAACTATGGCTACACCTTC. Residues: CASGQGTNYGYTF.